The entry below describes one T cell receptor (beta chain). Its antigen is not known. V lost 3 bases and J lost 7, with 11 bases in between. Germline V lookup: CDR1 SGHRS, CDR2 YFSETQ. The CDR3 has 13 residues. Each sample had two DNA replicates, about 0.47 ug blood or around 1.5 ug tissue. Profiling relied on immunoSEQ multiplex PCR, and the TCRdb table lists in-frame clones only, not all of them. This sample yields more than 55,000 clones, of which more than 60% are seen a single time; around 3.2% belongs to the top ten. This specimen belongs to a study of early stage breast cancer tumors. Study in general: Each sample averaged around 9.5-fold read coverage.

Points from the study as a whole: Chain pairing and CD4, CD8 or FOXP3 expression were not captured. In about 90% of the 16 patients, blood comparison separated tumor from normal breast.

Sequenced material: blood. The chain joins TRBV5-1 to TRBJ2-1; TRBD1 might be the D (7 bases). This clonotype originated in a person aged 30 to 40 with breast cancer. The CDR3 region is CASSYPGGNEQFF. CDR3 bases: TGCGCCAGCAGCTACCCAGGGGGGAATGAGCAGTTCTTC.